This T cell receptor (beta chain) was identified during a study of blood T cell repertoires in COVID-19. Produced via immunoSEQ multiplex PCR; TCRdb's table is partial and in-frame only. The data contain about 170,000 clones, about 89% of them singletons. Germline CDR1 reads SNHLY; CDR2 reads FYNNEI. V lost 6 bases and J 4 bases, leaving 11 bases between the germline ends. The CDR3 spans 13 residues. The sequence was collected from a woman under 30 who had recovered from COVID-19. V usage is TRBV2 and J usage is TRBJ2-3, with D unresolved. The sequencing sample was made of PBMCs or T cells enriched from blood (not recorded which). CDR3 bases: TGTGCCAGCAGGGGCTTTTTAGCAGATACGCAGTATTTT. Protein sequence: CASRGFLADTQYF.